The 18 T cell receptor beta chains in this list originate from one sample, sequenced in a study of T cell changes during pregnancy in multiple sclerosis. Clones were sequenced by immunoSEQ multiplex PCR, and TCRdb holds only the in-frame ones, with some missing. Here the sample spans around 110,000 clones, 80% to 95% being singletons. The sample consisted of peripheral blood, taken in the third trimester of pregnancy. The receptor source for this set is a female donor with multiple sclerosis, enrolled in a pregnancy study.

The V gene is TRBV6-1, the J gene TRBJ2-3, with D perhaps TRBD1 (5 bases). Germline V lookup: CDR1 MNHNS, CDR2 SASEGT. The ends were cut back, 1 base at V and 4 bases at J, with 12 bases in the middle. The CDR3 spans 15 residues. This chain's CDR3 is CASSEGGRVADTQYF. The CDR3 bases are TGTGCCAGCAGTGAAGGGGGCAGGGTGGCAGATACGCAGTATTTT.

The chain carries TRBV7-3 and TRBJ1-1, with D possibly TRBD1 on 5 matching bases. Trimming left V 5 bases short and J 4 bases short, with 14 bases between. This CDR3 region has 14 residues. The V gene's germline CDR1 is SGHTA and CDR2 FQGTGA. In nucleotides, the CDR3 is TGTGCCAGCAGCCCGAAGGGGCAGAGCACTGAAGCTTTCTTT. It is translated as CASSPKGQSTEAFF.

The rearrangement links TRBV28 to TRBJ2-7; 9 bases align to TRBD1. The CDR3 has 15 residues. CDR1 is MDHEN, CDR2 SYDVKM, per germline. V shed 6 bases, J shed 5 bases, and the junction held 11 bases outside the gene matches. CDR3: CASSLPRDRVHEQYF. The CDR3 region has the DNA TGTGCCAGCAGCCTCCCCCGGGACAGGGTCCACGAGCAGTACTTC.

This clone came up once. DNA of the CDR3: TGTGCCAGCAGCTTTCGACAGGGGGCTACAGATACGCAGTATTTT. Translating gives CASSFRQGATDTQYF. The chain links TRBV9 to TRBJ2-3, with 10 bases matching TRBD1. CDR1 and CDR2 (germline): SGDLS, YYNGEE. The junction had 5 bases not matched to a gene; V was cut back by 4 bases and J by 3 bases. This CDR3 is 15 amino acids long.

This clone occurred once. The chain has TRBV19 and TRBJ1-5; no clear D gene. Looked up from germline, CDR1 is LNHDA and CDR2 is SQIVND (reference sequence). CDR3 length: 15 amino acids. The germline V and J ends were trimmed by 7 bases and 6 bases, with 19 bases remaining between them. The CDR3 sequence: CASKPGGGWGQPQHF. CDR3 DNA sequence: TGTGCCAGTAAACCCGGAGGAGGGTGGGGTCAGCCCCAGCATTTT.

This chain links TRBV30 with TRBJ2-7; a weak D match, TRBD1 (6 bases). CDR3 size: 12 residues. Germline CDR1 is GTSNPN and CDR2 is SVGIG (reference sequence). Between the trimmed V and J ends, which lost 2 bases and 4 bases, there was a span of 9 bases. The DNA of the CDR3 is TGTGCCTGGAGTAGACAGGATTACGAGCAGTACTTC. It encodes CAWSRQDYEQYF.

The chain combines TRBV5-1 with TRBJ2-1, with 10 bases aligning to TRBD2. This CDR3 is 15 amino acids long. Germline V gives CDR1 SGHRS, CDR2 YFSETQ. The ends lost 4 bases at V and 3 bases at J; junction bases unmatched: 4. The CDR3 nucleotides are TGCGCCAGCAGCCCCCGGACTAGCGGCTACAATGAGCAGTTCTTC. Translation gives CASSPRTSGYNEQFF.

In this sample, this clone turned up a few times. This chain connects TRBV5-1 to TRBJ1-2, with D unclear. Germline V lookup: CDR1 SGHRS, CDR2 YFSETQ. Trimming stripped 1 base from V and 2 bases from J, with 6 bases between. The CDR3 spans 13 residues. This chain's CDR3 is CASSLPGNYGYTF. The DNA of the CDR3 is TGCGCCAGCAGCTTGCCAGGAAACTATGGCTACACCTTC.

Of note for this clone: Germline is not matched at one junction end, which may reflect a read error. V gene TRBV28 combines with J gene TRBJ2-7, with 14 bases that match TRBD2. The CDR3 consists of 12 residues. Germline V gene data show CDR1 as MDHEN and CDR2 as SYDVKM. The CDR3 sequence: CASSLTSGRAFF. CDR3 DNA sequence: TGTGCCAGCAGTCTGACTAGCGGGAGGGCCTTTTTC.

This clone was counted a few times. The gene calls are TRBV19 and TRBJ1-5; 8 nucleotides align to TRBD1. In germline, CDR1 is LNHDA, CDR2 SQIVND (reference sequence). The junction had 7 bases not matched to a gene; V was cut back by 6 bases and J by 6 bases. The CDR3 covers 14 residues. CDR3: CASRRQGIGQPQHF. In DNA, the CDR3 is TGTGCCAGTAGACGACAGGGGATAGGTCAGCCCCAGCATTTT.

The chain links TRBV4-1 to TRBJ2-2; D remains ambiguous. The CDR3 is 14 amino acids. CDR1 and CDR2 (germline): MGHRA, YSYEKL. Trimming took off 0 bases at V and 3 bases at J, with 5 bases between the two ends. CDR3 sequence (DNA): TGCGCCAGCAGCCAAGATCAGGACACCGGGGAGCTGTTTTTT. The encoded protein is CASSQDQDTGELFF.

The chain employs TRBV6-1 and TRBJ2-1; 8 positions match TRBD2. The V gene end was trimmed by 6 bases and the J gene end by 2 bases; junction bases not matched to a gene: 3. Germline V gives CDR1 MNHNS, CDR2 SASEGT. The CDR3 runs to 14 residues. CDR3 DNA: TGTGCCAGCAGCGCGGGGGGCCCCTACAATGAGCAGTTCTTC. The encoded protein is CASSAGGPYNEQFF.

The rearrangement joins TRBV10-3 to TRBJ1-3, with 9 bases aligning to TRBD1. J was trimmed by 2 bases and V by 0 bases; bases with no gene match: 5. There are 17 residues in the CDR3. Germline values: CDR1 ENHRY, CDR2 SYGVKD. DNA of the CDR3: TGTGCCATCAGTGAGTCGCGGGACAGGGTAACTGGAAACACCATATATTTT. This codes for CAISESRDRVTGNTIYF.

This clone was recorded once. The J gene is TRBJ1-5, the V gene TRBV4-1, with a possible D match to TRBD1 (6 bases). Germline CDR1 is MGHRA and CDR2 is YSYEKL. This CDR3 spans 15 amino acids. With 0 bases removed from V and 2 bases from J, the gap between germline ends came to 8 bases. The CDR3 bases are TGCGCCAGCAGCCAAGAAGGGGGAGGCAATCAGCCCCAGCATTTT. Translating gives CASSQEGGGNQPQHF.

This chain uses TRBV18 with TRBJ2-3; D is possibly TRBD1 (5 bases). V lost 3 bases to trimming and J lost 3 bases, with 13 bases between them. The CDR3 spans 15 residues. Germline-derived CDR1 and CDR2 are KGHSH and LQKENI. CDR3 DNA: TGTGCCAGCTCACCCTCTCATTGGACAACAGATACGCAGTATTTT. Protein: CASSPSHWTTDTQYF.

The chain recombines TRBV5-1 with TRBJ1-1; D is unresolved. CDR1 and CDR2 from the germline V gene are SGHRS and YFSETQ. The CDR3 has 14 amino acids. V was clipped by 1 base and J by 1 base, with 8 bases between them. The CDR3, as DNA: TGCGCCAGCAGCTTGATCGGTAGGAACACTGAAGCTTTCTTT. Protein: CASSLIGRNTEAFF.

The chain recombines TRBV11-2 with TRBJ2-1; tentatively, D is TRBD1 (6 bases). This CDR3 comprises 16 residues. Germline CDR1 is SGHAT and CDR2 is FQNNGV. The ends were cut back, 5 bases at V and 0 bases at J, with 14 bases in the middle. CDR3 amino acids: CASSTGTLSSYNEQFF. The CDR3 bases are TGTGCCAGCAGCACCGGGACACTGAGCTCCTACAATGAGCAGTTCTTC.

In the case of this clone: Other DNA sequences in this specimen translate into the identical CDR3. V usage is TRBV30 and J usage is TRBJ1-1; D is uncertain. The V and J ends lost 0 bases and 0 bases respectively, with 5 bases between them. From germline, CDR1 is GTSNPN and CDR2 SVGIG (reference sequence). The CDR3 totals 13 residues. As DNA, the CDR3 is TGTGCCTGGAGTGTACGGGTGAACACTGAAGCTTTCTTT. This gives the protein CAWSVRVNTEAFF.